This T cell receptor beta chain was retrieved from a study of T cells in Graves' hyperthyroidism and ophthalmopathy. This CDR3 comprises 14 residues. Germline V lookup: CDR1 LNHDA, CDR2 SQIVND (reference sequence). After removal of 6 bases from V and 5 bases from J, the junction contained 7 bases not matched to a gene. Amplification targeted TCR beta CDR3 regions from RNA transcripts. RT-PCR in the first round (using the HTBI primer set) targeted the TCR CDR3. TCRdb analysed the multiplex PCR reads with MiXCR anew, one entry per CDR3 protein. The sample holds fewer than 300,000 distinct CDR3 sequences, less than 30% seen once.

Sequencing input: blood. V and J are TRBV19 and TRBJ1-2, with 9 bases identical to TRBD1. The clonotype comes from a man aged 35-49 years with Graves' hyperthyroidism that later progressed to Graves' ophthalmopathy. The CDR3 DNA is TGTGCCAGTAGCGACAGGGGGGACCTGTATGGCTACACCTTC. Translated: CASSDRGDLYGYTF.